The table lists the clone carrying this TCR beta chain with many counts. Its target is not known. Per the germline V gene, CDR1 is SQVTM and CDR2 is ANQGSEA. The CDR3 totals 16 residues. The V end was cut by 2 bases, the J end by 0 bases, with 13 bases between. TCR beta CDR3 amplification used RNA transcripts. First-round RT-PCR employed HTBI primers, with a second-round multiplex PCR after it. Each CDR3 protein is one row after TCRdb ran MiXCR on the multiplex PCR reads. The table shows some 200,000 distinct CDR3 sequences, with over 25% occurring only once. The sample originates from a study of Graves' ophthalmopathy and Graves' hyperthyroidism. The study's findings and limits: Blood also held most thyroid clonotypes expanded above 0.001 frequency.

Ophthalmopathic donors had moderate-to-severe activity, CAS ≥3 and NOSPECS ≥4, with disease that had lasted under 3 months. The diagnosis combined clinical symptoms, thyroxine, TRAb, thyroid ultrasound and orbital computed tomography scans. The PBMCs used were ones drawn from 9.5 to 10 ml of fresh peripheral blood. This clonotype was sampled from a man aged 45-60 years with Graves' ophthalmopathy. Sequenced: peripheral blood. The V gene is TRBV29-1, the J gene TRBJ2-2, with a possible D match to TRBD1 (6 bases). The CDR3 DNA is TGCAGCGTTGAACCTCTAAACAGGGCGAACACCGGGGAGCTGTTTTTT. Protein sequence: CSVEPLNRANTGELFF.